What follows are 25 T cell receptor beta chains derived from one specimen sequenced in a study of monozygotic twins with inflammatory bowel disease. TCRdb reprocessed the 5' RACE reads and reports one entry per CDR3 protein, with no DNA. Its table records some 150,000 distinct CDR3 sequences. The sample consisted of blood. These receptor sequences come from a human donor with ulcerative colitis or Crohn's disease, or a healthy co-twin of an affected twin (not recorded which).

V gene TRBV12-3 or TRBV12-4 combines with J gene TRBJ1-1; TCRdb reports TRBD1, a call that lacks DNA to check it against. This CDR3 spans 16 amino acids. The CDR3 sequence: CASSPAGFSTNTEAFF.

V usage is TRBV29-1 and J usage is TRBJ2-2; checking the TCRdb D call of TRBD1 is not possible without DNA. The CDR3 runs 13 residues. Germline lookup yields CDR1 SQVTM and CDR2 ANQGSEA. The CDR3 loop reads CSGTGWDTGELFF.

The rearrangement links TRBV20-1 to TRBJ2-5; TCRdb proposes TRBD2, but this gene call is untestable without DNA. Germline lookup yields CDR1 DFQATT and CDR2 SNEGSKA (reference sequence). The CDR3 extends over 15 amino acids. The CDR3 sequence: CSARDPGLAGETQYF.

The chain employs TRBV5-1 and TRBJ2-5; with no DNA, the TCRdb D assignment of TRBD1 cannot be verified. The CDR3 is 16 amino acids. The germline gives CDR1 SGHRS, CDR2 YFSETQ. CDR3 protein: CASSLSPGQGQETQYF. Complete variable domain (other parts from reference TRBV5-1 and TRBJ2-5): KAGVTQTPRYLIKTRGQQVTLSCSPISGHRSVSWYQQTPGQGLQFLFEYFSETQRNKGNFPGRFSGRQFSNSRSEMNVSTLELGDSALYLCASSLSPGQGQETQYFGPGTRLLVL.

The rearrangement uses TRBV5-4 and TRBJ2-3; absent DNA, TCRdb's TRBD1 call cannot be checked. CDR1 and CDR2 (germline): SGHNT, YYREEE (reference sequence). The CDR3 is 18 amino acids. This chain's CDR3 is CASTSLDRVFHNTDTQYF.

This chain joins TRBV15 and TRBJ2-5; TCRdb's D call of TRBD1 is untestable without DNA. Germline CDR1 is LNHNV and CDR2 is YYDKDF (reference sequence). CDR3 size: 15 residues. The CDR3 reads CATSPGTGDQETQYF.

The chain employs TRBV28 and TRBJ2-3. There are 13 residues in the CDR3. The V gene's germline CDR1 is MDHEN and CDR2 SYDVKM. CDR3 residues: CASSPPSPDTQYF.

This rearrangement joins TRBV7-9 to TRBJ2-2. CDR1 is SEHNR and CDR2 is FQNEAQ in the germline V gene (reference sequence). The CDR3 is 12 amino acids. The CDR3 is CASSLSFGELFF.

The V gene is TRBV6-6, the J gene TRBJ1-5; TCRdb selects TRBD1, and the lack of DNA leaves this call unchecked. CDR1 and CDR2 (germline): MNHNY, SVGAGI (reference sequence). This CDR3 spans 14 amino acids. CDR3: CASSYDRAGQPQHF.

This chain uses TRBV5-4 with TRBJ2-2; absent DNA, TCRdb's TRBD2 call cannot be checked. The CDR3 consists of 15 residues. Germline-derived CDR1 and CDR2 are SGHNT and YYREEE (reference sequence). CDR3 in amino acids: CASMQRTTNTGELFF. The full variable domain, in which reference TRBV5-4 and TRBJ2-2 provide the parts outside the CDR3, is ETGVTQSPTHLIKTRGQQVTLRCSSQSGHNTVSWYQQALGQGPQFIFQYYREEENGRGNFPPRFSGLQFPNYSSELNVNALELDDSALYLCASMQRTTNTGELFFGEGSRLTVL.

The rearrangement uses TRBV6-1 and TRBJ1-1; there is no DNA to check the TCRdb D call of TRBD1. This CDR3 has 14 residues. CDR1 is MNHNS and CDR2 is SASEGT in the germline V gene. CDR3 amino acids: CASLPGPVNTEAFF.

The chain combines TRBV7-3 with TRBJ2-2. CDR1 and CDR2 (germline): SGHTA, FQGTGA. CDR3 length: 13 residues. The CDR3 spells CASSRGGAGELFF. Using reference TRBV7-3 and TRBJ2-2 for the parts outside the CDR3, the full variable domain is GAGVSQTPSNKVTEKGKYVELRCDPISGHTALYWYRQSLGQGPEFLIYFQGTGAADDSGLPNDRFFAVRPEGSVSTLKIQRTERGDSAVYLCASSRGGAGELFFGEGSRLTVL.

The chain carries TRBV24-1 and TRBJ2-3; checking the TCRdb D call of TRBD1 is not possible without DNA. The CDR3 length is 17 residues. Per the germline V gene, CDR1 is KGHDR and CDR2 is SFDVKD. The CDR3 here is CATSDWTGASATDTQYF.

This sequence joins TRBV11-2 and TRBJ2-2. The germline V gene has CDR1 SGHAT and CDR2 FQNNGV. CDR3 length: 15 amino acids. The CDR3 sequence: CASSSGLIGTGELFF.

This chain links TRBV28 with TRBJ2-2; TCRdb lists TRBD1, though no DNA is available to test this call. The CDR3 consists of 16 residues. Germline V gives CDR1 MDHEN, CDR2 SYDVKM. The CDR3: CATVGPGTEATGELFF.

The V gene is TRBV13, the J gene TRBJ2-3; TCRdb's assignment of TRBD1 cannot be checked, as there is no DNA. The germline gives CDR1 PRHDT, CDR2 FYEKMQ (reference sequence). This CDR3 region has 14 residues. CDR3 residues: CASSFRGSTDTQYF.

This rearrangement joins TRBV30 to TRBJ2-1; the D call of TRBD1 rests on TCRdb alone, since no DNA is present to check it. Germline assignment: CDR1 GTSNPN and CDR2 SVGIG (reference sequence). The length of the CDR3 is 15 residues. The CDR3 here is CAWSVTGVTYNEQFF.

The chain employs TRBV2 and TRBJ2-1; TCRdb selects TRBD1, and the lack of DNA leaves this call unchecked. Germline CDR1 and CDR2: SNHLY and FYNNEI. This CDR3 is 12 amino acids long. The CDR3 spells CASRGTRTEQFF.

The CDR3: CASSPHPGGETQYF. The chain combines TRBV12-3 or TRBV12-4 with TRBJ2-5; absent DNA, TCRdb's TRBD2 call cannot be checked. The CDR3 covers 14 residues.

J is TRBJ2-7 and V is TRBV7-8; the TCRdb call, TRBD1, lacks DNA for checking. The CDR3 length is 16 residues. The germline CDR1 and CDR2 sequences are SGHVS and FQNEAQ. The CDR3 region is CASSLARTGPPYEQYF.

The gene calls are TRBV5-1 and TRBJ2-7; absent DNA, TCRdb's TRBD2 call cannot be checked. The germline V gene has CDR1 SGHRS and CDR2 YFSETQ. The CDR3 totals 17 residues. The CDR3 sequence: CASSLETSGALNPQQYF.

The rearrangement links TRBV6-6 to TRBJ2-5; the TCRdb call, TRBD1, lacks DNA for checking. Germline CDR1 MNHNY, CDR2 SVGAGI (reference sequence). This CDR3 has 13 amino acids. This CDR3 is CASRQQVFETQYF.

This sequence joins TRBV7-3 and TRBJ2-5. Germline CDR1 SGHTA, CDR2 FQGTGA. This CDR3 contains 13 residues. The CDR3 region is CASSLYESETQYF.

The chain carries TRBV7-2 and TRBJ2-1; the TCRdb D gene call, TRBD2, has no DNA to confirm it. CDR1 and CDR2 from the germline V gene are SGHTA and FQGNSA. This CDR3 has 17 amino acids. The CDR3 loop is CASSSPRGTSGPNEQFF. Full variable domain (rest looked up from reference TRBV7-2 and TRBJ2-1): GAGVSQSPSNKVTEKGKDVELRCDPISGHTALYWYRQSLGQGLEFLIYFQGNSAPDKSGLPSDRFSAERTGGSVSTLTIQRTQQEDSAVYLCASSSPRGTSGPNEQFFGPGTRLTVL.

This chain's CDR3 is CSARGRANSPLHF. The chain carries TRBV20-1 and TRBJ1-6. CDR1 is DFQATT and CDR2 is SNEGSKA in the germline V gene (reference sequence). The CDR3 has 13 residues.